These 23 T cell receptor beta chains came from one sample sequenced in a study of T cell responses to AZD1222 COVID-19 vaccine. Generated by immunoSEQ multiplex PCR, the TCRdb table keeps only in-frame clones and is missing some. The data contain around 120,000 clones, 91% of them singletons. The sequencing here drew on peripheral blood, taken on day 0 of AZD1222 vaccination. These receptors all stem from an adult in good health.

The chain is built from TRBV30 and TRBJ1-2; no definite D call. Germline V CDR1 and CDR2: GTSNPN, SVGIG (reference sequence). Trimming stripped 4 bases from V and 4 bases from J, with 13 bases between. The CDR3 consists of 13 residues. The CDR3 nucleotides are TGTGCCTGGAAAAAACGGGCCGCCTATGGCTACACCTTC. It translates to CAWKKRAAYGYTF. Variable domain in full (rest from reference TRBV30 and TRBJ1-2): SQTIHQWPATLVQPVGSPLSLECTVEGTSNPNLYWYRQAAGRGLQLLFYSVGIGQISSEVPQNLSASRPQDRQFILSSKKLLLSDSGFYLCAWKKRAAYGYTFGSGTRLTVV.

The J gene is TRBJ1-4, the V gene TRBV19; 7 bases agree with TRBD1. Trimming removed 5 bases from V and 2 bases from J; junction bases left unmatched: 2. This CDR3 has 14 residues. CDR1 and CDR2 from the germline V gene are LNHDA and SQIVND (reference sequence). For the CDR3, the DNA is TGTGCCAGTAGTGGGACAGTGACTAATGAAAAACTGTTTTTT. Amino acid sequence: CASSGTVTNEKLFF.

The V and J genes are TRBV7-9 and TRBJ1-4; D gene unclear. The length of the CDR3 is 17 residues. The germline V gene encodes CDR1 SEHNR and CDR2 FQNEAQ (reference sequence). V was shortened by 1 base and J by 1 base, with 13 bases between the two germline ends. The CDR3 spells CASSLGNSFGTNEKLFF. Here the CDR3 DNA reads TGTGCCAGCAGCTTAGGAAACAGTTTCGGAACTAATGAAAAACTGTTTTTT.

There are many counts of this clone. V gene TRBV6-1 combines with J gene TRBJ2-1, with D perhaps TRBD2 (6 bases). The germline V gene encodes CDR1 MNHNS and CDR2 SASEGT. V gave up 2 bases and J gave up 3 bases, with 11 bases separating them. The CDR3 totals 15 residues. In nucleotides, the CDR3 is TGTGCCAGCAGTGAACGGGAGAACGGCTACAATGAGCAGTTCTTC. The encoded protein is CASSERENGYNEQFF.

The rearrangement joins TRBV4-3 to TRBJ1-6; D is unclear. This CDR3 contains 14 residues. V gave up 0 bases and J gave up 6 bases, with 6 bases separating them. Germline V gives CDR1 LGHNA, CDR2 YSLEER. In nucleotides, the CDR3 is TGCGCCAGCAGCCAAGACACAGTTAATTCACCCCTCCACTTT. It yields the protein CASSQDTVNSPLHF.

The V and J genes are TRBV5-4 and TRBJ2-3; D is perhaps TRBD2 (5 bases). The CDR3 is 15 amino acids. The V gene lost 2 bases and the J gene lost 2 bases, with 12 bases spanning the gap. The V gene's germline CDR1 is SGHNT and CDR2 YYREEE (reference sequence). CDR3 DNA sequence: TGTGCCAGCAGCTTAGAGCGGAAACTCACAGATACGCAGTATTTT. Translation gives CASSLERKLTDTQYF.

This chain connects TRBV27 to TRBJ2-1; 13 bases line up with TRBD2. V shed 3 bases and J 5 bases; nucleotides not matched to a gene: 4. Germline assignment: CDR1 MNHEY and CDR2 SMNVEV (reference sequence). The CDR3 consists of 16 residues. The CDR3 sequence is CASSLGLAGLNNEQFF. CDR3 in DNA: TGTGCCAGCAGTTTGGGACTAGCGGGATTAAACAATGAGCAGTTCTTC.

This chain connects TRBV20-1 to TRBJ1-5; D ambiguous. The CDR3 covers 13 residues. V was trimmed by 3 bases and J by 7 bases, leaving 13 bases between them. Germline V CDR1 and CDR2: DFQATT, SNEGSKA (reference sequence). CDR3 residues: CSASRQLVQPQHF. In nucleotides, the CDR3 is TGCAGTGCTAGTCGCCAATTAGTCCAGCCCCAGCATTTT.

The chain recombines TRBV27 with TRBJ1-1; 7 bases map to TRBD1. With V trimmed by 1 base and J by 4 bases, 6 bases remained unmatched. The CDR3 has 15 amino acids. CDR1 is MNHEY and CDR2 is SMNVEV in the germline V gene (reference sequence). The CDR3 nucleotides are TGTGCCAGCAGTTTATGGGGACAGTGGACCACTGAAGCTTTCTTT. Amino acid sequence: CASSLWGQWTTEAFF.

The chain is built from TRBV6-2 or TRBV6-3 and TRBJ1-2; D is uncertain. CDR1 and CDR2 (germline): MNHEY, SVGEGT. V was trimmed by 2 bases and J by 4 bases, leaving 11 bases between them. The CDR3 is made up of 14 amino acids. In DNA form, the CDR3 reads TGTGCCAGCAGTTACCCAATAAGTTCCTATGGCTACACCTTC. Translated, it gives CASSYPISSYGYTF.

This chain joins TRBV18 and TRBJ2-1; the D is unclear. Trimming pared 6 bases from V and 5 bases from J, leaving 17 bases between. Germline loops: CDR1 KGHSH, CDR2 LQKENI. This CDR3 comprises 15 residues. CDR3 residues: CASSPWVGLDNEQFF. In DNA form, the CDR3 reads TGTGCCAGCTCCCCTTGGGTAGGTCTCGACAATGAGCAGTTCTTC.

This chain links TRBV5-5 with TRBJ1-1; D is possibly TRBD1 (6 bases). CDR1 and CDR2 from the germline V gene are SGHKS and YYEKEE (reference sequence). This CDR3 has 16 amino acids. Trimming shortened V by 0 bases and J by 2 bases, and 14 bases separated the two germline ends. The CDR3 sequence is CASSLGAGTLNTEAFF. Here the CDR3 DNA reads TGTGCCAGCAGCTTGGGCGCTGGGACACTTAACACTGAAGCTTTCTTT. Looking up the rest from reference TRBV5-5 and TRBJ1-1 gives the full variable domain: DAGVTQSPTHLIKTRGQQVTLRCSPISGHKSVSWYQQVLGQGPQFIFQYYEKEERGRGNFPDRFSARQFPNYSSELNVNALLLGDSALYLCASSLGAGTLNTEAFFGQGTRLTVV.

The sample holds one count of this clone. This chain uses TRBV5-4 with TRBJ2-4, with D perhaps matching TRBD2 (6 bases). In germline, CDR1 is SGHNT, CDR2 YYREEE (reference sequence). The V end was cut by 6 bases, the J end by 6 bases, with 16 bases between. This CDR3 comprises 14 residues. CDR3 in DNA: TGTGCCAGCACGGAGGGGTCGTTGGGAAACATTCAGTACTTC. It translates to CASTEGSLGNIQYF.

V usage is TRBV5-4 and J usage is TRBJ2-3, with D possibly being TRBD2 (5 bases). From germline, CDR1 is SGHNT and CDR2 YYREEE (reference sequence). This CDR3 has 16 residues. Trimming shortened V by 2 bases and J by 1 base, and 14 bases separated the two germline ends. The CDR3 nucleotides read TGTGCCAGCAGCTTAGGGAACGGCGGGCGCACAGATACGCAGTATTTT. It encodes CASSLGNGGRTDTQYF.

Only one count was recorded for this clone. CDR3 amino acids: CASRLAGFGRPLHF. As DNA, the CDR3 is TGTGCCAGCAGGCTAGCGGGTTTCGGGCGACCCCTCCACTTT. This rearrangement joins TRBV6-5 to TRBJ1-6; D is uncertain. There are 14 residues in the CDR3. Germline CDR1 and CDR2: MNHEY and SVGAGI. With 6 bases removed from V and 12 bases from J, the gap between germline ends came to 18 bases.

The chain is built from TRBV7-2 and TRBJ2-7; D is unclear. Between the trimmed V and J ends, which lost 2 bases and 4 bases, there was a span of 15 bases. Germline lookup yields CDR1 SGHTA and CDR2 FQGNSA. The CDR3 extends over 15 amino acids. Here the CDR3 DNA reads TGTGCCAGCAGCTTATCCCGGCTTTGGTCTTACGAGCAGTACTTC. Translation: CASSLSRLWSYEQYF.

The gene calls are TRBV27 and TRBJ1-2; D is ambiguous. Trimming removed 5 bases from V and 8 bases from J, with 18 bases in between. The CDR3 sequence is 14 residues long. CDR1 and CDR2 (germline): MNHEY, SMNVEV (reference sequence). CDR3 residues: CASSLSPVSGGYTF. The DNA for the CDR3 is TGTGCCAGCAGTCTCTCCCCAGTATCGGGCGGCTACACCTTC.

V and J are TRBV4-1 and TRBJ2-1, with TRBD2 identical over 9 bases. The J segment lost 8 bases and the V segment lost 0 bases, leaving 8 bases of the junction unmatched. Germline V CDR1 and CDR2: MGHRA, YSYEKL. This CDR3 spans 16 amino acids. CDR3: CASSQEWGTSRDEQFF. In DNA form, the CDR3 reads TGCGCCAGCAGCCAAGAATGGGGGACTAGCCGGGATGAGCAGTTCTTC.

The CDR3 spells CASSDYPREQYF. CDR3 DNA sequence: TGCGCCAGCAGCGATTACCCCCGGGAGCAGTACTTC. The chain recombines TRBV5-1 with TRBJ2-7; D is unclear. The CDR3 consists of 12 residues. Germline V CDR1 and CDR2: SGHRS, YFSETQ. V lost 4 bases, J lost 7 bases, and 12 bases lay in between.

The chain couples TRBV6-4 to TRBJ2-2; D uncertain. The CDR3 totals 14 residues. Germline-derived CDR1 and CDR2 are MRHNA and SNTAGT. V was clipped by 2 bases and J by 3 bases, with 7 bases between them. The CDR3 DNA reads as TGTGCCAGCAGTGACCTCCAGGACACCGGGGAGCTGTTTTTT. The encoded protein is CASSDLQDTGELFF.

J is TRBJ1-6 and V is TRBV3-1 (or the pseudogene TRBV3-2); possible D gene TRBD1, 5 bases. The CDR3 loop spans 16 amino acids. Germline V gene sequence: CDR1 LGHDT, CDR2 YNNKEL (reference sequence). The ends were cut back, 1 base at V and 9 bases at J, with 16 bases in the middle. CDR3 amino acids: CASSQAAFGGASPLHF. The CDR3 DNA reads TGTGCCAGCAGCCAAGCCGCCTTTGGAGGGGCTTCACCCCTCCACTTT.

This sequence joins TRBV20-1 and TRBJ2-1; D unclear. V shed 1 base and J shed 8 bases, with 6 bases lying between them. Germline values: CDR1 DFQATT, CDR2 SNEGSKA (reference sequence). This CDR3 contains 11 residues. CDR3 protein: CSARVSDEQFF. The DNA of the CDR3 is TGCAGTGCTAGAGTCAGCGATGAGCAGTTCTTC.

This clone was seen once. The chain combines TRBV12-3 or TRBV12-4 with TRBJ1-2; tentative D call: TRBD1 (5 bases). Trimming pared 8 bases from V and 0 bases from J, leaving 10 bases between. This CDR3 has 13 residues. This CDR3 reads CASHGGTNYGYTF. CDR3 nucleotides: TGTGCCAGCCATGGGGGGACTAACTATGGCTACACCTTC.